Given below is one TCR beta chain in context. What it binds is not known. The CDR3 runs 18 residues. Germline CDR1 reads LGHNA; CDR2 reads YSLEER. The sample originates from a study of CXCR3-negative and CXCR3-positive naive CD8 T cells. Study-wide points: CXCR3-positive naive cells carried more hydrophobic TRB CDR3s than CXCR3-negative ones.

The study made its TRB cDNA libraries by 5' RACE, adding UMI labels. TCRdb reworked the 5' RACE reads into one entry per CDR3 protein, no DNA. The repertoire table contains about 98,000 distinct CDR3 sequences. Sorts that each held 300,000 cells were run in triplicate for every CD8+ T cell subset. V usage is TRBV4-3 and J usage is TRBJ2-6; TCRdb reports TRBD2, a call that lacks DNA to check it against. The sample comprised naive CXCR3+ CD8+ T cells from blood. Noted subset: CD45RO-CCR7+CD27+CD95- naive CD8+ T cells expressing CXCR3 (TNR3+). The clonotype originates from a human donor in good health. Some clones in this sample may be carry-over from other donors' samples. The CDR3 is CASSQDLDFSLLANVLTF.